Listed here is a single TCR beta chain. Its antigen is still unknown. Generated by immunoSEQ multiplex PCR, the TCRdb table keeps only in-frame clones and is missing some. This table lists 45,000 to 55,000 clones. The sample is drawn from a study of Tregs in tolerant kidney transplant recipients. Study results and caveats: Some patients' samples used different primers over time, so nucleotide sequences weren't comparable.

The TCR sequence derives from a human donor who received a combined kidney and bone marrow transplant. The source was CD4+ T cells from blood, collected before the transplant.

The CDR3 DNA, read in part, is TGTGCCAGCTACCCGGGACAGGGTCGCTCTAACTATGGC. Its protein product is CASYPGQGRSNYG. The whole CDR3 sequence reads CASYPGQGRSNYGYTF. The chain carries TRBV2 and TRBJ1-2, with 9 bases matching TRBD1. The sequence runs out 3 residues before the end of the CDR3; the remainder is reconstructed from the germline J gene. The CDR3 has 16 residues. The V segment lost 8 bases and the J segment 0 bases; nucleotides outside the gene matches: 10. Per the germline V gene, CDR1 is SNHLY and CDR2 is FYNNEI.